This T cell receptor (beta chain) emerged from a study of CD8 T cells in ankylosing spondylitis. Whole-study findings and limits: The study looked at matched synovial fluid samples from ankylosing spondylitis patients. Disease-linked clones were reported to be significantly enriched there. In peripheral blood, disease-linked CD8+ clones occurred at relatively low frequencies. In ankylosing spondylitis blood, a motif of roughly 8 highly homologous TCR beta variants appeared characteristic.

The CDR3 loop spans 15 amino acids. Germline V gene sequence: CDR1 SNHLY, CDR2 FYNNEI. V was clipped by 1 base and J by 7 bases; unmatched bases: 5. Using quantitative 5'-RACE with molecular barcodes, the authors made TCR beta libraries. TCRdb reprocessed the 5' RACE reads with MiXCR, giving one entry per CDR3 protein. The repertoire holds about 540,000 distinct CDR3 sequences, 10% to 15% seen once, with about 6.5% in the top ten. This clonotype came up many times. The target antigen is unknown. Specimen: blood, either unsorted or a sorted T cell fraction (not recorded which). The TCR was taken from a male donor with ankylosing spondylitis. The rearrangement uses TRBV2 and TRBJ2-1; TRBD2 matches 9 bases. In DNA form, the CDR3 reads TGTGCCAGCAGTGAAGGACTAGCGGCGGGGAATGAGCAGTTCTTC. This codes for CASSEGLAAGNEQFF.